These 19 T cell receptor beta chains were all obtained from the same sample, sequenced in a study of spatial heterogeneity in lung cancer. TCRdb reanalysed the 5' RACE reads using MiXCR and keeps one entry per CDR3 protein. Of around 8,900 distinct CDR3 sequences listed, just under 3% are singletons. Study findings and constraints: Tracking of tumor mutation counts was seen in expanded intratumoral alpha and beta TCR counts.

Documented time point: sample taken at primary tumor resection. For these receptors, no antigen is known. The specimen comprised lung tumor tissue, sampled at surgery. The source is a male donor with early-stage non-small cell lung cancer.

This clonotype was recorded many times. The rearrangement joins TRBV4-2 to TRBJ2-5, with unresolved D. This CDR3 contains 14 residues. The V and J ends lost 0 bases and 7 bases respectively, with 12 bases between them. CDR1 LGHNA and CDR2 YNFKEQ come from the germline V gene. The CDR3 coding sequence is TGTGCCAGCAGCCAAGAACGAACCAAAGGGACCCAGTACTTC. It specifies CASSQERTKGTQYF.

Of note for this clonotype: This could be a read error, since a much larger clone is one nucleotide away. CDR3 region: CASNLVSGPGYF. CDR3 nucleotides: TGTGCCAGCAACTTAGTTTCGGGGCCTGGGTACTTC. The chain links TRBV11-2 to TRBJ2-7; either TRBD1 or TRBD2 may fit D (5 bases each). Germline lookup yields CDR1 SGHAT and CDR2 FQNNGV. This CDR3 is 12 amino acids long.

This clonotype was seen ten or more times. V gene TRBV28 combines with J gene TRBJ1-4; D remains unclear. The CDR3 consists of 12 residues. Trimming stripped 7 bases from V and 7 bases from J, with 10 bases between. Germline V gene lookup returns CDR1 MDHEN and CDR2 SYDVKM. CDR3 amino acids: CASTLGFEKLFF. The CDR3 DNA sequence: TGTGCCAGCACCTTGGGGTTTGAAAAACTGTTTTTT.

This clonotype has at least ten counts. CDR3 in DNA: TGTGCCAGCAGGGATGACAGGGAGCAGCCCCAGCATTTT. It translates to CASRDDREQPQHF. The genes are TRBV6-2 or TRBV6-3 and TRBJ1-5, with 7 positions matching TRBD1. The germline V gene has CDR1 MNHEY and CDR2 SVGEGT. The CDR3 consists of 13 residues. Trimming cost V 6 bases and J 7 bases; bases outside gene matches: 6.

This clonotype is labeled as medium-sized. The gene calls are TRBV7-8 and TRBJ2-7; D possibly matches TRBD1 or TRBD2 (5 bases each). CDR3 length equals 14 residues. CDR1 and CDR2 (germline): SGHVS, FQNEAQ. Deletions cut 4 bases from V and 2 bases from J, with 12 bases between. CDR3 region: CASSSPGLAYEQYF. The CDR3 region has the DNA TGTGCCAGCAGCTCGCCGGGGCTAGCCTACGAGCAGTACTTC.

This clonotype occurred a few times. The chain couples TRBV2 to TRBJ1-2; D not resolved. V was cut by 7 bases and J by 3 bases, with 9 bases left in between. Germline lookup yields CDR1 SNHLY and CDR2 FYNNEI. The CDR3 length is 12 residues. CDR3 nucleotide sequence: TGTGCCAGCAAGAGAGTTGACTATGGCTACACCTTC. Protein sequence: CASKRVDYGYTF.

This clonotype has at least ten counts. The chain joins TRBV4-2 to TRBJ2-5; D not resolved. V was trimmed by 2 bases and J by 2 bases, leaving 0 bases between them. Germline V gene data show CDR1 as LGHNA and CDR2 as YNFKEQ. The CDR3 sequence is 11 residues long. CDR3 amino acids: CASSQQETQYF. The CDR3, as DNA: TGTGCCAGCAGCCAACAAGAGACCCAGTACTTC.

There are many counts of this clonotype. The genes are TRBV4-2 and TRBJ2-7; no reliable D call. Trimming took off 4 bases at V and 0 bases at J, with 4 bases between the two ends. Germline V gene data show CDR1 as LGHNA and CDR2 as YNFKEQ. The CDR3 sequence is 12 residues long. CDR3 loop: CASSPPSYEQYF. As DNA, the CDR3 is TGTGCCAGCAGCCCGCCCTCCTACGAGCAGTACTTC.

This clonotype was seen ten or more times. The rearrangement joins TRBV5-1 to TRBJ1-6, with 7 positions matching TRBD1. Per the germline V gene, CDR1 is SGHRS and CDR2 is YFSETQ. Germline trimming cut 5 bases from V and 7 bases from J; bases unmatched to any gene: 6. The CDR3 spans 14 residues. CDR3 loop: CASRPTGKNSPLHF. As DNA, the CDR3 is TGCGCCAGCAGACCGACAGGGAAGAATTCACCCCTCCACTTT. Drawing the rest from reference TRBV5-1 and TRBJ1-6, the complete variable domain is KAGVTQTPRYLIKTRGQQVTLSCSPISGHRSVSWYQQTPGQGLQFLFEYFSETQRNKGNFPGRFSGRQFSNSRSEMNVSTLELGDSALYLCASRPTGKNSPLHFGNGTRLTVT.

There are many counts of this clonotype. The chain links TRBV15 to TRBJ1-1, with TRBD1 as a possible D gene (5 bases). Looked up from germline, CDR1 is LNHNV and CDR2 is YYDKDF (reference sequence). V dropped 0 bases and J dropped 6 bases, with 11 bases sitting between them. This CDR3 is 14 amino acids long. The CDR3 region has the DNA TGTGCCACCAGCAGAGATTCAGGGATCCCTGAAGCTTTCTTT. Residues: CATSRDSGIPEAFF.

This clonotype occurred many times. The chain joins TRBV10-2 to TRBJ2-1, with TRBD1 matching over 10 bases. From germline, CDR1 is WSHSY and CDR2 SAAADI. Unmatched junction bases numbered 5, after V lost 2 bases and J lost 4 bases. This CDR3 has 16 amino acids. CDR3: CASSERGQGLYNEQFF. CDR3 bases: TGCGCCAGCAGTGAGAGGGGACAGGGGCTTTACAATGAGCAGTTCTTC.

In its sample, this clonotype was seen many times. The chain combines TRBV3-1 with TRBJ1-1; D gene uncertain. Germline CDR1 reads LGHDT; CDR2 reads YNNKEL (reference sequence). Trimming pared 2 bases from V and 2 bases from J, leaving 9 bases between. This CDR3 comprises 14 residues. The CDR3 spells CASSQSWGNTEAFF. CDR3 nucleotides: TGTGCCAGCAGCCAATCGTGGGGAAACACTGAAGCTTTCTTT.

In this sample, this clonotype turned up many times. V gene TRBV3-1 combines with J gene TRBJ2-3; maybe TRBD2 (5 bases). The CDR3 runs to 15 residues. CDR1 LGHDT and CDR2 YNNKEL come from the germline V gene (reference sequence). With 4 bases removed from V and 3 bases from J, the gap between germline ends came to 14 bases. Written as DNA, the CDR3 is TGTGCCAGCAGCCCCGTAGAGGGTCGGACAGATACGCAGTATTTT. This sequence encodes CASSPVEGRTDTQYF.

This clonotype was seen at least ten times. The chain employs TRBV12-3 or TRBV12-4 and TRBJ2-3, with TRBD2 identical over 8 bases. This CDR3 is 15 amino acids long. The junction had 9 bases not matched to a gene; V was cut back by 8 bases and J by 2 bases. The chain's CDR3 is CASGKGRGDTDTQYF. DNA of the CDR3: TGTGCCAGCGGGAAGGGGCGGGGGGACACAGATACGCAGTATTTT.

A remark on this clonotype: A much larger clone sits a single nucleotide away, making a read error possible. The CDR3, as DNA: TGCGCCAGAAGCTTGGGGACTAGCGGGGGGATCGCAGATACGCAGTATTTT. Translated, it gives CARSLGTSGGIADTQYF. This rearrangement joins TRBV5-1 to TRBJ2-3, with 15 bases lining up with TRBD2. CDR1 is SGHRS and CDR2 is YFSETQ in the germline V gene. This CDR3 contains 17 residues.

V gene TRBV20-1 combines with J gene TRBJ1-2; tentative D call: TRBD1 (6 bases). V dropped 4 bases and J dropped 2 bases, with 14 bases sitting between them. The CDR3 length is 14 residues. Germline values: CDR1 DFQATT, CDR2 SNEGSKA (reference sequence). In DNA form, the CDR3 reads TGCAGTGCTAAGGGCCAGGGGTCGAACTATGGCTACACCTTC. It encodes CSAKGQGSNYGYTF.

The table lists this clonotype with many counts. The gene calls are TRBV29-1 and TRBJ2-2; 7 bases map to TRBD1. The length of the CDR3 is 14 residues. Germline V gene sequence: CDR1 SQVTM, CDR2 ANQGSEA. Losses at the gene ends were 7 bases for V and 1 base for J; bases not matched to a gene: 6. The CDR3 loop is CSANRGRNTGELFF. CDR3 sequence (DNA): TGCAGCGCTAACAGGGGTCGGAACACCGGGGAGCTGTTTTTT.

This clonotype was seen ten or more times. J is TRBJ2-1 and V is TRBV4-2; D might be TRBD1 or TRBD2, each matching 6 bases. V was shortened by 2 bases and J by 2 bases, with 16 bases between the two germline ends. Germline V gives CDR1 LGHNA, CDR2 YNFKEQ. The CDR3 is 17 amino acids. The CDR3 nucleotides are TGTGCCAGCAGCCAAAGTATGGGGGGCCCCACCTACAATGAGCAGTTCTTC. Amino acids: CASSQSMGGPTYNEQFF.

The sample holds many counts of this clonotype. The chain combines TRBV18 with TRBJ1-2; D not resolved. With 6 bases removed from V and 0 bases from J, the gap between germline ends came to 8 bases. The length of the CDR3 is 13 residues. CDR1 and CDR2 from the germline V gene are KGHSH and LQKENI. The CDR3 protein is CASSPDSNYGYTF. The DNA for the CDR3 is TGTGCCAGCTCGCCGGATTCTAACTATGGCTACACCTTC.